The clone carrying this TCR beta chain was seen repeatedly, ten times or more. With MiXCR, TCRdb called clones anew from the PCR reads. Altogether 75,000 to 95,000 clones are present, approximately 12% being singletons, with the ten largest covering about 10%. Ahead of thyroid surgery, no patient had received treatment of any kind. The sample originates from a study of metastatic and nonmetastatic thyroid tumors. The overall study: Comparative analysis of repertoires was undertaken across blood and tumor or nodule tissue obtained from malignant and benign thyroid patients.

The CDR3 runs to 12 residues. The germline gives CDR1 MDHEN, CDR2 SYDVKM. V dropped 2 bases and J dropped 10; count of bases not matched to a gene: 3. The clonotype comes from a female donor with papillary thyroid cancer or a benign thyroid nodule (not recorded which). Some clones in this sample may be carry-over from other donors' samples. Sequencing used blood. The chain is built from TRBV28 and TRBJ1-1; TRBD1 aligns across 8 bases. The CDR3 loop is CASSLGGQVAFF. The CDR3 DNA is TGTGCCAGCAGTTTAGGGGGACAGGTAGCTTTCTTT.